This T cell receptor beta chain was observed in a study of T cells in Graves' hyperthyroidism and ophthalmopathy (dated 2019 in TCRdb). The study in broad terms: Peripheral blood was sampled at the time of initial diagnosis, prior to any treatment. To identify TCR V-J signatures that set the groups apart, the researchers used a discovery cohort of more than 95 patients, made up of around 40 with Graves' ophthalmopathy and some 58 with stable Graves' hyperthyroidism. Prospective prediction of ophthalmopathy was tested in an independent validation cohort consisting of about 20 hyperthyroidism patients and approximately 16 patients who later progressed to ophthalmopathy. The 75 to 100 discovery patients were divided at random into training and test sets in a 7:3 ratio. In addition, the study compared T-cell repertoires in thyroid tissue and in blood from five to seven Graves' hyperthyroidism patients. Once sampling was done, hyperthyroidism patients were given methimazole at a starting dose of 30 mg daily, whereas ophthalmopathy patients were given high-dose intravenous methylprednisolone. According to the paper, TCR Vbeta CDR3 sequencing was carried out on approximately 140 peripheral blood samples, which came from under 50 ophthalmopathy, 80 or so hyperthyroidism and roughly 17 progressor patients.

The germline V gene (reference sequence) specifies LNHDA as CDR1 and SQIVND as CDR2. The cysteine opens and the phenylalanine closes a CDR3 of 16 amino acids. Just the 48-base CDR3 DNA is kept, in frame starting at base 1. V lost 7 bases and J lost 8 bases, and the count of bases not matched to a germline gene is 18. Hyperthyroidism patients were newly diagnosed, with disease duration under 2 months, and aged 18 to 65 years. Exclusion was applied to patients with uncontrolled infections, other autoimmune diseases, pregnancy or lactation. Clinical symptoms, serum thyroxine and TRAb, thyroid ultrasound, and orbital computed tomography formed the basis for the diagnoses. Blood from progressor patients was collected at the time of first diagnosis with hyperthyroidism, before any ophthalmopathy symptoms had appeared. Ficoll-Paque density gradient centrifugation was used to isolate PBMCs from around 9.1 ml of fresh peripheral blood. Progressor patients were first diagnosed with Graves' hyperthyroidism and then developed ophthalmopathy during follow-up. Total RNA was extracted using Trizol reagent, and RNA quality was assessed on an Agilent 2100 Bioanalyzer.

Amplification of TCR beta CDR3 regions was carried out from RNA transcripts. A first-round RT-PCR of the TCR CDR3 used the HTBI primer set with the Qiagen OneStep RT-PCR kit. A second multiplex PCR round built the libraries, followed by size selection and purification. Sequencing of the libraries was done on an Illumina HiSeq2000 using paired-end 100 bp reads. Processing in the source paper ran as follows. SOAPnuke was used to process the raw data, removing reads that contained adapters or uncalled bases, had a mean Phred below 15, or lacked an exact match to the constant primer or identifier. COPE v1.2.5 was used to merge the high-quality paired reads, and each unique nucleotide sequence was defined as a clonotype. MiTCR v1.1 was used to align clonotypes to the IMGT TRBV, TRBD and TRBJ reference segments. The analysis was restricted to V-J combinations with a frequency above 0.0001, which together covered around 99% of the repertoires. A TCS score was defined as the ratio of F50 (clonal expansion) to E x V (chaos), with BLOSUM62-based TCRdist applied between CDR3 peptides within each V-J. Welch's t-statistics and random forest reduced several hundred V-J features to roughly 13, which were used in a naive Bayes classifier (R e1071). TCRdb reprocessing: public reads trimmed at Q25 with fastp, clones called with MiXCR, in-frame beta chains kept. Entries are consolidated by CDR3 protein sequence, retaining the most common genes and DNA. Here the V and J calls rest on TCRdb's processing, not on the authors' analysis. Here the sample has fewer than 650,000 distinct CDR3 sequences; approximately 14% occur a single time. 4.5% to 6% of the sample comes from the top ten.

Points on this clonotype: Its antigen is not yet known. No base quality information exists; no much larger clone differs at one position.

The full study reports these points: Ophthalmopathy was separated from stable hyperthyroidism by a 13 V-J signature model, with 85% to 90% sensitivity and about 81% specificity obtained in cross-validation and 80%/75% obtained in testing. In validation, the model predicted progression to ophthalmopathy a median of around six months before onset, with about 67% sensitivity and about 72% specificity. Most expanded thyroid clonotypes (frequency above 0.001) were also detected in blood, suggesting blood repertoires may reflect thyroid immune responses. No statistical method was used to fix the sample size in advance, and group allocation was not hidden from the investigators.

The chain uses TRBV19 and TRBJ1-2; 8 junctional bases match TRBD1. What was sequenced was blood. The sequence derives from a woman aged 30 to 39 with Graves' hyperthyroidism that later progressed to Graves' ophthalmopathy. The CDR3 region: CASTPQGQGILRGYTF. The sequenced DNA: TGTGCCAGTACCCCCCAAGGACAGGGAATACTCCGCGGCTACACCTTC.